The 12 T cell receptor beta chains below come from one sample, sequenced in a study of T cell responses to AZD1222 COVID-19 vaccine. Libraries were prepared by immunoSEQ multiplex PCR; TCRdb keeps only in-frame clonotypes and omits some of them. The sample includes 180,000 or so clones, 90% to 95% of them seen just once. Material: peripheral blood, obtained 28 days after the second AZD1222 dose. The source is an adult who received the AZD1222 COVID-19 vaccine.

The chain recombines TRBV14 with TRBJ2-3, with D perhaps assigned TRBD1 or TRBD2 (5 bases each). Deletions cut 0 bases from V and 0 bases from J, with 10 bases between. CDR3 size: 16 residues. Germline V gene data show CDR1 as SGHDN and CDR2 as FVKESK. Here the CDR3 reads CASSQDGGTSTDTQYF. CDR3 sequence (DNA): TGTGCCAGCAGCCAAGATGGGGGTACAAGCACAGATACGCAGTATTTT. Looking up the rest from reference TRBV14 and TRBJ2-3 gives the full variable domain: EAGVTQFPSHSVIEKGQTVTLRCDPISGHDNLYWYRRVMGKEIKFLLHFVKESKQDESGMPNNRFLAERTGGTYSTLKVQPAELEDSGVYFCASSQDGGTSTDTQYFGPGTRLTVL.

V usage is TRBV7-2 and J usage is TRBJ2-1; 15 bases line up with TRBD2. V trimming: 5 bases; J trimming: 6 bases; junction bases outside the gene matches: 14. Germline V gene data show CDR1 as SGHTA and CDR2 as FQGNSA. The CDR3 spans 19 residues. The CDR3 loop reads CASSQKTGTSGGSPNEQFF. The CDR3 DNA sequence: TGTGCCAGCAGCCAAAAAACTGGGACTAGCGGGGGGAGTCCCAATGAGCAGTTCTTC.

The rearrangement joins TRBV6-1 to TRBJ1-5; maybe TRBD1 (5 bases). Germline V lookup: CDR1 MNHNS, CDR2 SASEGT. The ends were cut back, 0 bases at V and 4 bases at J, with 16 bases in the middle. The CDR3 length is 17 residues. The DNA of the CDR3 is TGTGCCAGCAGTGAAGCGGGGGGTCCCGGAGGAAATCAGCCCCAGCATTTT. This gives the protein CASSEAGGPGGNQPQHF.

The rearrangement joins TRBV9 to TRBJ1-2; D is undetermined. Between the trimmed V and J ends, which lost 4 bases and 7 bases, there was a span of 11 bases. The CDR3 is made up of 12 amino acids. Germline-derived CDR1 and CDR2 are SGDLS and YYNGEE. The chain's CDR3 is CASSSRYGGYTF. DNA for the CDR3: TGTGCCAGCAGCTCCCGGTATGGTGGCTACACCTTC.

The CDR3 nucleotides read TGTGCCACCCCCTCGGGTACAGCAGGGGGAAAGGGCTACACCTTC. Protein product: CATPSGTAGGKGYTF. The chain is built from TRBV7-2 and TRBJ1-2; 7 nucleotides align to TRBD1. CDR1 and CDR2 from the germline V gene are SGHTA and FQGNSA. After removal of 10 bases from V and 8 bases from J, the junction contained 19 bases not matched to a gene. The CDR3 length is 15 residues.

The J gene is TRBJ1-1, the V gene TRBV24-1; a possible D gene is TRBD1 (5 bases). CDR1 is KGHDR, CDR2 SFDVKD, per germline. CDR3 size: 14 residues. Deletions cut 7 bases from V and 3 bases from J, with 14 bases between. The CDR3 loop reads CATRGEQGYTEAFF. DNA of the CDR3: TGTGCCACCAGGGGGGAGCAGGGATACACTGAAGCTTTCTTT.

The V call is TRBV3-1 (or the pseudogene TRBV3-2), the J call TRBJ2-5; the D gene is possibly TRBD2 (6 bases). V was trimmed by 4 bases and J by 0 bases, leaving 12 bases between them. The length of the CDR3 is 15 residues. The germline V gene encodes CDR1 LGHDT and CDR2 YNNKEL (reference sequence). As DNA, the CDR3 is TGTGCCAGCAGCCCTATGGGACTGTACCAAGAGACCCAGTACTTC. Protein product: CASSPMGLYQETQYF.

V gene TRBV6-5 combines with J gene TRBJ1-2; tentatively, D is TRBD1 (5 bases). Germline CDR1 reads MNHEY; CDR2 reads SVGAGI. CDR3 length equals 13 residues. Trimming removed 6 bases at V and 4 bases at J, with 12 bases between. Here the CDR3 reads CASRATVIYGYTF. Here the CDR3 DNA reads TGTGCCAGCAGGGCGACAGTCATCTATGGCTACACCTTC.

The genes are TRBV5-1 and TRBJ1-2; TRBD1 is a possible D gene (5 bases). Germline V gene lookup returns CDR1 SGHRS and CDR2 YFSETQ. V was pared by 4 bases and J by 8 bases, with 12 bases between. The CDR3 extends over 12 amino acids. The CDR3 DNA sequence: TGCGCCAGCAGCGTGACAGAAGGGGGCTACACCTTC. Its protein is CASSVTEGGYTF.

This chain links TRBV19 with TRBJ1-1, with D tentatively TRBD1 (5 bases). The CDR3 covers 16 residues. The germline CDR1 and CDR2 sequences are LNHDA and SQIVND (reference sequence). V was cut by 4 bases and J by 4 bases, with 19 bases left in between. CDR3 sequence (DNA): TGTGCCAGTAGTACTCCTCCGGGACGAGTTAGCACTGAAGCTTTCTTT. Amino acid sequence: CASSTPPGRVSTEAFF.

J is TRBJ1-1 and V is TRBV6-2 or TRBV6-3; D might be TRBD1 (6 bases). The CDR3 has 12 amino acids. The V gene's germline CDR1 is MNHEY and CDR2 SVGEGT. V was trimmed by 2 bases and J by 6 bases, leaving 7 bases between them. The CDR3 sequence: CASSYRGPEAFF. CDR3 DNA: TGTGCCAGCAGTTACCGGGGGCCTGAAGCTTTCTTT.

The J gene is TRBJ1-5, the V gene TRBV4-3; no reliable D call. Trimming pared 0 bases from V and 2 bases from J, leaving 5 bases between. The CDR3 contains 14 residues. Germline CDR1 is LGHNA and CDR2 is YSLEER. CDR3 DNA sequence: TGCGCCAGCAGCCAAGATATGGGCAATCAGCCCCAGCATTTT. Translated: CASSQDMGNQPQHF.